The source of this TCR beta chain is a study of CD8+ T cells in alopecia areata. Sequencing relied on a cDNA template that was reverse transcribed from extracted RNA. Using immunoSEQ multiplex PCR, the repertoire was profiled, and TCRdb retains in-frame clones only, with some absent. Of under 200,000 clones detected, less than 70% appear once; the ten largest clones hold 12% to 15%. V gave up 1 base and J gave up 1 base, with 5 bases separating them. In germline, CDR1 is SGHTA, CDR2 FQGNSA. The CDR3 sequence is 13 residues long. Treatment: oral pan-JAK inhibitor, 5-10 mg twice daily. This specimen consisted of CD4+ T cells sorted from blood, obtained at week 24, from a patient treated with tofacitinib. The chain uses TRBV7-2 and TRBJ2-7; no definite D call. This receptor was obtained from a human donor with alopecia areata. CDR3 DNA sequence: TGTGCCAGCAGCTTAGACTATTCCTACGAGCAGTACTTC. Residues: CASSLDYSYEQYF.